This T cell receptor (beta chain) was found in a study of T-cell memory formation after mild COVID-19. Study results and caveats: Clones shrinking from day 15 to 85 showed even CD4/CD8 mixes; later expanders tilted CD4+.

As to this clonotype: The target antigen is unknown.

MiXCR, applied by TCRdb to the 5' RACE reads, yields one record per CDR3 protein. The profile shows around 400,000 distinct CDR3 sequences, 20% to 25% of them singletons. This CDR3 contains 14 residues. The V end was cut by 5 bases, the J end by 2 bases, with 12 bases between. Germline values: CDR1 SGHVS, CDR2 FNYEAQ. The chain employs TRBV7-6 and TRBJ1-2, with D tentatively TRBD1 (6 bases). The sequenced material came from PBMCs or a T cell subset sorted from them (not recorded which). The TCR was taken from an adult woman who had mild COVID-19 (a few samples of this study predate the infection). Cell type and time point are not known. CDR3 region: CASSHLQGNYGYTF. CDR3 DNA sequence: TGTGCCAGCAGCCATCTACAGGGCAACTATGGCTACACCTTC.